A single sample gave rise to the 25 T cell receptor beta chains below, sequenced in a study of graft-versus-host responses after intestinal transplantation. Clones were sequenced by immunoSEQ multiplex PCR, and TCRdb holds only the in-frame ones, with some missing. The sample shows under 100,000 clones, about 95% of them seen only once. The antigens of these receptors remain unknown. Here the sequenced sample was unstimulated CD4+ T cells sorted from spleen or lymph node cells, taken before transplant. The receptors here all came from a human donor who was the organ donor for an intestinal transplant.

The rearrangement joins TRBV2 to TRBJ1-1; no clear D gene. V lost 6 bases to trimming and J lost 0 bases, with 8 bases between them. This CDR3 comprises 13 residues. The V gene's germline CDR1 is SNHLY and CDR2 FYNNEI. CDR3 protein: CASRQSMNTEAFF. As DNA, the CDR3 is TGTGCCAGCAGACAGAGTATGAACACTGAAGCTTTCTTT.

J is TRBJ2-5 and V is TRBV27; the match to TRBD2 covers 8 bases. The end of the DNA fits TRBJ2-7 better, so the J call may be wrong. Germline CDR1 and CDR2: MNHEY and SMNVEV (reference sequence). The CDR3 loop spans 15 amino acids. The CDR3 coding sequence is TGTGCCAGCAGTATCCGAGCGGGGGTGTCCTACGAGCAGTACTTC. This sequence encodes CASSIRAGVSYEQYF.

The rearrangement joins TRBV19 to TRBJ1-5; 11 positions agree with TRBD1. The CDR3 runs 17 residues. The ends lost 3 bases at V and 1 base at J; junction bases unmatched: 5. The V gene's germline CDR1 is LNHDA and CDR2 SQIVND (reference sequence). As DNA, the CDR3 is TGTGCCAGTAGTATTAGGACAGGGGGCTCGAGCAATCAGCCCCAGCATTTT. It yields the protein CASSIRTGGSSNQPQHF.

The rearrangement joins TRBV10-3 to TRBJ1-3; 8 bases agree with TRBD1. V lost 2 bases to trimming and J lost 2 bases; unmatched junction nucleotides: 2. The V gene's germline CDR1 is ENHRY and CDR2 SYGVKD. There are 15 residues in the CDR3. The CDR3 nucleotides read TGTGCCATCAGTGAGCCGGACAGGGCTGGAAACACCATATATTTT. Protein sequence: CAISEPDRAGNTIYF.

The chain employs TRBV28 and TRBJ2-4; TRBD2 agrees at 8 bases. CDR1 and CDR2 from the germline V gene are MDHEN and SYDVKM. This CDR3 is built from 16 residues. Unmatched junction bases numbered 5, after V lost 3 bases and J lost 1 base. CDR3: CASSFPPGGAKNIQYF. The DNA of the CDR3 is TGTGCCAGCAGTTTTCCACCGGGGGGGGCCAAAAACATTCAGTACTTC.

This chain connects TRBV7-2 to TRBJ1-4; 7 bases map to TRBD1. CDR1 and CDR2 from the germline V gene are SGHTA and FQGNSA. The V and J ends lost 4 bases and 3 bases, in that order; junction bases with no gene match: 8. This CDR3 spans 16 amino acids. In nucleotides, the CDR3 is TGTGCCAGCAGCTCCCGGACAGGTGGGGCTAATGAAAAACTGTTTTTT. Its protein product is CASSSRTGGANEKLFF.

The chain is built from TRBV9 and TRBJ2-3; D is ambiguous. The CDR3 spans 14 residues. Between the trimmed V and J ends, which lost 0 bases and 0 bases, there was a span of 5 bases. From germline, CDR1 is SGDLS and CDR2 YYNGEE. The CDR3 bases are TGTGCCAGCAGCGTAGGACCTAGCACAGATACGCAGTATTTT. This gives the protein CASSVGPSTDTQYF.

The rearrangement joins TRBV9 to TRBJ1-1; D unclear. The CDR3 extends over 13 amino acids. V dropped 0 bases and J dropped 7 bases, with 10 bases sitting between them. From germline, CDR1 is SGDLS and CDR2 YYNGEE. This chain's CDR3 is CASSVGLEVEAFF. CDR3 in DNA: TGTGCCAGCAGCGTAGGGCTAGAAGTTGAAGCTTTCTTT.

The chain recombines TRBV5-1 with TRBJ1-6; D unclear. Per germline, CDR1 SGHRS and CDR2 YFSETQ. Between the trimmed V and J ends, which lost 4 bases and 7 bases, there was a span of 12 bases. CDR3 length: 14 amino acids. CDR3 nucleotides: TGCGCCAGCAGCCTAGGACTGGAGAATTCACCCCTCCACTTT. Its translation is CASSLGLENSPLHF.

The CDR3 is CASSLASTDTQYF. The CDR3, as DNA: TGTGCCAGCAGCTTGGCTAGTACAGATACGCAGTATTTT. V and J are TRBV5-4 and TRBJ2-3; D gene uncertain. CDR1 and CDR2 (germline): SGHNT, YYREEE (reference sequence). The V end was cut by 0 bases, the J end by 3 bases, with 5 bases between. The CDR3 contains 13 residues.

This clone appeared once. The CDR3 protein is CASSFQLAGLGSEQFF. CDR3 sequence (DNA): TGTGCCAGCAGCTTTCAGCTAGCGGGGTTGGGGAGTGAGCAGTTCTTC. V is TRBV7-2 and J is TRBJ2-1, with 9 bases matching TRBD2. CDR1 is SGHTA, CDR2 FQGNSA, per germline. This CDR3 is 16 amino acids long. After removal of 3 bases from V and 9 bases from J, the junction contained 12 bases not matched to a gene.

This clone appeared a few times. The rearrangement joins TRBV5-5 to TRBJ1-6; tentative D call: TRBD1 (5 bases). The CDR3 is 12 residues long. Germline V gene data show CDR1 as SGHKS and CDR2 as YYEKEE (reference sequence). The V end lost 2 bases, the J end lost 9 bases, and 6 bases lay between the germline ends. CDR3: CASSLQVSPLHF. The DNA for the CDR3 is TGTGCCAGCAGCTTACAGGTTTCACCCCTCCACTTT. The variable domain in full, completed from reference TRBV5-5 and TRBJ1-6, reads DAGVTQSPTHLIKTRGQQVTLRCSPISGHKSVSWYQQVLGQGPQFIFQYYEKEERGRGNFPDRFSARQFPNYSSELNVNALLLGDSALYLCASSLQVSPLHFGNGTRLTVT.

This chain uses TRBV5-5 with TRBJ2-3; 8 bases align to TRBD2. Germline CDR1 reads SGHKS; CDR2 reads YYEKEE (reference sequence). V shed 4 bases and J 2 bases; nucleotides not matched to a gene: 12. The CDR3 is made up of 17 amino acids. The CDR3 spells CASSLGESGGFTDTQYF. CDR3 DNA sequence: TGTGCCAGCAGCCTTGGGGAAAGCGGGGGATTCACAGATACGCAGTATTTT. The complete variable domain, with remaining parts taken from reference TRBV5-5 and TRBJ2-3, reads DAGVTQSPTHLIKTRGQQVTLRCSPISGHKSVSWYQQVLGQGPQFIFQYYEKEERGRGNFPDRFSARQFPNYSSELNVNALLLGDSALYLCASSLGESGGFTDTQYFGPGTRLTVL.

The chain recombines TRBV7-9 with TRBJ1-1; a weak D match, TRBD1 (5 bases). The CDR3 totals 15 residues. The V end was cut by 3 bases, the J end by 4 bases, with 15 bases between. The germline V gene encodes CDR1 SEHNR and CDR2 FQNEAQ (reference sequence). CDR3 sequence (DNA): TGTGCCAGCAGCTTCCGGACAACAGGTCGCACTGAAGCTTTCTTT. This translates into CASSFRTTGRTEAFF.

The chain joins TRBV28 to TRBJ1-1, with no clear D. The CDR3 loop spans 14 amino acids. Trimming took off 6 bases at V and 4 bases at J, with 15 bases between the two ends. Per the germline V gene, CDR1 is MDHEN and CDR2 is SYDVKM. CDR3 bases: TGTGCCAGCAGCCCGACCTTTGGCGGCACTGAAGCTTTCTTT. The encoded protein is CASSPTFGGTEAFF.

About this clone: No DNA is shown, since the ends of the CDR3 on it are uncertain; the CDR3 is the one TCRdb lists. The V gene is TRBV5-1, the J gene TRBJ1-4; the DNA was not used to check the table's D call, TRBD1. The CDR3 is 16 amino acids long, termini counted. CDR1 is SGHRS, CDR2 YFSETQ, per germline. Here the CDR3 reads CASSWATGSTNEKPFF.

The CDR3 nucleotides read TGTGCCAGCAGCCCCAGGGATCGTAGAGAGACCCAGTACTTC. This translates into CASSPRDRRETQYF. The chain combines TRBV5-4 with TRBJ2-5; maybe TRBD1 (5 bases). This CDR3 region has 14 residues. With 4 bases removed from V and 4 bases from J, the gap between germline ends came to 14 bases. Germline CDR1 and CDR2: SGHNT and YYREEE (reference sequence). The whole variable domain, remainder taken from reference TRBV5-4 and TRBJ2-5, is ETGVTQSPTHLIKTRGQQVTLRCSSQSGHNTVSWYQQALGQGPQFIFQYYREEENGRGNFPPRFSGLQFPNYSSELNVNALELDDSALYLCASSPRDRRETQYFGPGTRLLVL.

The chain recombines TRBV7-2 with TRBJ1-5; D ambiguous. V was clipped by 5 bases and J by 10 bases, with 6 bases between them. Looked up from germline, CDR1 is SGHTA and CDR2 is FQGNSA. The CDR3 has 10 residues. The CDR3 coding sequence is TGTGCCAGCAGCCATTTACCCCAGCATTTT. It is translated as CASSHLPQHF.

The V and J genes are TRBV6-5 and TRBJ2-7; TRBD1 matches at 7 bases. With 6 bases clipped from V and 6 bases from J, the junction kept 8 bases outside the gene matches. The CDR3 runs 13 residues. Looked up from germline, CDR1 is MNHEY and CDR2 is SVGAGI. CDR3 bases: TGTGCCAGCAGGGCCGACAGGGCTCGCGAGCAGTACTTC. Amino acid sequence: CASRADRAREQYF.

V and J are TRBV7-9 and TRBJ2-2; D call uncertain. Trimming stripped 7 bases from V and 6 bases from J, with 18 bases between. The CDR3 extends over 15 amino acids. CDR1 and CDR2 from the germline V gene are SEHNR and FQNEAQ (reference sequence). CDR3 bases: TGTGCCAGCAACTCCCCAAGTTGGGCGGCCGGGGAGCTGTTTTTT. This translates into CASNSPSWAAGELFF. Full variable domain (remainder filled in from reference TRBV7-9 and TRBJ2-2): DTGVSQNPRHKITKRGQNVTFRCDPISEHNRLYWYRQTLGQGPEFLTYFQNEAQLEKSRLLSDRFSAERPKGSFSTLEIQRTEQGDSAMYLCASNSPSWAAGELFFGEGSRLTVL.

The V gene is TRBV7-2, the J gene TRBJ2-7; D is undetermined. V lost 1 base and J lost 0, with 10 bases in between. The CDR3 sequence is 15 residues long. Germline V gene sequence: CDR1 SGHTA, CDR2 FQGNSA. The CDR3, as DNA: TGTGCCAGCAGCTTAGACCCAAGCTTCTCCTACGAGCAGTACTTC. Its translation is CASSLDPSFSYEQYF.

This sequence joins TRBV21-1 and TRBJ1-1. TRBV21-1 is noted as a pseudogene. The CDR3 has 19 residues. In DNA, the CDR3 is TGTGCCAGCAACAAAACAAAGGGAAGGAATTCTCACATGAACACTGAAGCTTTCTTT. Translation: CASNKTKGRNSHMNTEAFF.

V usage is TRBV28 and J usage is TRBJ2-7; 10 nucleotides line up with TRBD1. Unmatched junction bases numbered 10, after V lost 5 bases and J lost 6 bases. The length of the CDR3 is 15 residues. CDR1 is MDHEN, CDR2 SYDVKM, per germline. This CDR3 reads CASSPTPDRGSEQYF. CDR3 sequence (DNA): TGTGCCAGCAGTCCCACCCCGGACAGGGGGAGCGAGCAGTACTTC.

The chain links TRBV19 to TRBJ1-6; no definite D call. V was cut by 7 bases and J by 5 bases, with 15 bases left in between. The V gene's germline CDR1 is LNHDA and CDR2 SQIVND (reference sequence). The CDR3 has 15 residues. Here the CDR3 reads CASTPGGVDNSPLHF. CDR3 DNA sequence: TGTGCCAGTACCCCTGGAGGAGTTGATAATTCACCCCTCCACTTT.

The gene calls are TRBV6-1 and TRBJ1-2; possibly TRBD1 for D (5 bases). Germline assignment: CDR1 MNHNS and CDR2 SASEGT. V was clipped by 8 bases and J by 6 bases, with 13 bases between them. The CDR3 is 12 amino acids. The CDR3 here is CASSPLGDGYTF. CDR3 nucleotides: TGTGCCAGCTCCCCCTTGGGGGATGGCTACACCTTC.